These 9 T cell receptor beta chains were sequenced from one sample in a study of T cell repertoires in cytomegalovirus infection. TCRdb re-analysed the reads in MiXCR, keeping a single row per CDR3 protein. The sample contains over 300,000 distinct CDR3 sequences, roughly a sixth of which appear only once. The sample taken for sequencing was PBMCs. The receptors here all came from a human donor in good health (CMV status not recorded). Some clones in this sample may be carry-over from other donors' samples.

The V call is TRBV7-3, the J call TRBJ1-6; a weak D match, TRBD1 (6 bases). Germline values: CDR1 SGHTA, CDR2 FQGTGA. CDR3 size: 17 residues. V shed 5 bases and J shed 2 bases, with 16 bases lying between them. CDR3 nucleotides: TGTGCCAGCAGCCTCGGTGGGGGGCACGCCTATAATTCACCCCTCCACTTT. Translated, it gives CASSLGGGHAYNSPLHF. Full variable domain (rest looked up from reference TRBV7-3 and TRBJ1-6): GAGVSQTPSNKVTEKGKYVELRCDPISGHTALYWYRQSLGQGPEFLIYFQGTGAADDSGLPNDRFFAVRPEGSVSTLKIQRTERGDSAVYLCASSLGGGHAYNSPLHFGNGTRLTVT.

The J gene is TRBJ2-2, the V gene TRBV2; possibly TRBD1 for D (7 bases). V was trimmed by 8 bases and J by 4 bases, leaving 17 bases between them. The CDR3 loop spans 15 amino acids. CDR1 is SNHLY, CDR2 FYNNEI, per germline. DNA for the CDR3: TGTGCCAGCCTATCAGGAGGGGGCGGCACCGGGGAGCTGTTTTTT. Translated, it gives CASLSGGGGTGELFF.

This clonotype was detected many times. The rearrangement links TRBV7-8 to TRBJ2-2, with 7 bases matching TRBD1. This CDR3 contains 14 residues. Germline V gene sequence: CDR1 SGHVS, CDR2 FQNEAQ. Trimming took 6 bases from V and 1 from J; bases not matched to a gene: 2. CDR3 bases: TGTGCCAGCAGACGGACAGGGAACACCGGGGAGCTGTTTTTT. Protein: CASRRTGNTGELFF.

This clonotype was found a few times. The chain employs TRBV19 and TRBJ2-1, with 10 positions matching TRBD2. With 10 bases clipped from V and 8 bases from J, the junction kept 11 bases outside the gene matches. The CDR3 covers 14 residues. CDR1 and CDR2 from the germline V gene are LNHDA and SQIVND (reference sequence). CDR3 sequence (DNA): TGTGCCACCAGGAAGACTAGCGGGCCTCATGAGCAGTTCTTC. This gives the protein CATRKTSGPHEQFF.

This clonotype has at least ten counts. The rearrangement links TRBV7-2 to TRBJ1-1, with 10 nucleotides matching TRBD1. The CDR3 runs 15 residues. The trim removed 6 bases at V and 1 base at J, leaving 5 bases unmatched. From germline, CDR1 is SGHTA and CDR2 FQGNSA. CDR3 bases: TGTGCCAGCAGTCCGACAGGGGGCCGGAACACTGAAGCTTTCTTT. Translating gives CASSPTGGRNTEAFF.

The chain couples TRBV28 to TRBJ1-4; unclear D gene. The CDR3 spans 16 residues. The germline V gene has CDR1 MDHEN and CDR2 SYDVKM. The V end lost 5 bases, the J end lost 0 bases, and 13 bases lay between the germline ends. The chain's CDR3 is CASSQPGRSTNEKLFF. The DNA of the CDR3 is TGTGCCAGCAGTCAACCAGGACGGTCAACTAATGAAAAACTGTTTTTT.

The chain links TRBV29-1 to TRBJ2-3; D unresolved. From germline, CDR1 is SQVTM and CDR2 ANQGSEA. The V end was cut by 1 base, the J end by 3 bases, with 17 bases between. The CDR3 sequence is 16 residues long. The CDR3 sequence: CSVEGTYPGGTDTQYF. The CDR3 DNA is TGCAGCGTTGAAGGGACGTATCCCGGCGGTACAGATACGCAGTATTTT.

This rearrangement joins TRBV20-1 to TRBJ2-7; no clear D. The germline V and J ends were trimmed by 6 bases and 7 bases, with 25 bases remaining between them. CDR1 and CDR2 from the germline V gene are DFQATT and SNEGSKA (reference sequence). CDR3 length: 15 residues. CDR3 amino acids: CSAPVGGVARGEQYF. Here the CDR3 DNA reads TGCAGTGCGCCCGTGGGCGGCGTTGCCCGTGGGGAGCAGTACTTC.

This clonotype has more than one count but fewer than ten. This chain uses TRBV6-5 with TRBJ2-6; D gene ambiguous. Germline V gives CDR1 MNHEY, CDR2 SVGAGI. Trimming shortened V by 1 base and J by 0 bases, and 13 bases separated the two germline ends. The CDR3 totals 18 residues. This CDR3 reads CASSYLGITSSGANVLTF. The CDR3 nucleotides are TGTGCCAGCAGTTACTTGGGCATTACAAGCTCTGGGGCCAACGTCCTGACTTTC.